Listed here are 2 T cell receptor beta chains from one sample, sequenced in a study of beta chain features in type 1 diabetes. Antigens for these TCRs are unknown. The isolated RNA, all of it, was reverse transcribed, so expressed TCRB transcripts were what got sequenced. Profiling relied on immunoSEQ multiplex PCR, and the TCRdb table lists in-frame clones only, not all of them. The repertoire holds about 370,000 clones, with 8.5% to 10% as singletons. Findings and caveats of the study: Moderate yet significant TCRB CDR3 shortening was seen in Type 1 diabetes patients in all four CD4+ subsets.

What was sequenced was central memory CD4+ T cells from blood. All receptors derive from a man aged 25-45 years with type 1 diabetes.

This clone was seen a few times. This chain uses TRBV4-3 with TRBJ2-7, with TRBD1 matching 7 bases. V trimming: 6 bases; J trimming: 5 bases; junction bases outside the gene matches: 13. CDR1 and CDR2 (germline): LGHNA, YSLEER. This CDR3 is built from 15 residues. The DNA of the CDR3 is TGCGCCAGCAGTTACGGGGCAGGGGGTCCCAACGAGCAGTACTTC. This translates into CASSYGAGGPNEQYF.

In this sample, this clone turned up a few times. The chain joins TRBV2 to TRBJ1-2; perhaps TRBD1 as D (5 bases). Germline CDR1 and CDR2: SNHLY and FYNNEI. The V gene lost 7 bases and the J gene lost 8 bases, with 17 bases spanning the gap. The CDR3 covers 13 residues. CDR3 sequence: CASTLGGAGGYTF. The DNA for the CDR3 is TGTGCCAGCACCCTGGGGGGAGCCGGAGGCTACACCTTC.